Sequencing of this TCR beta chain was carried out in a study of blood T cell repertoires in COVID-19. The wider study: Acute and convalescent COVID-19 specimens originated in the United States, Italy and Spain. T cells, B-cell-depleted T cells, or PBMCs provided the cDNA or gDNA that served as material.

Trimming shortened V by 6 bases and J by 5 bases, and 19 bases separated the two germline ends. The germline CDR1 and CDR2 sequences are MNHEY and SVGAGI. This CDR3 comprises 15 residues. Recruited during active infection, patients (from Seattle) were subsequently followed longitudinally. Authors' methods: Amplification from reference gene primers served as the basis for estimated nucleated cell counts. Sequencing was performed with immunoSEQ multiplex PCR; in TCRdb, only in-frame clones are kept and a portion is missing. The V and J calls and clone size were taken over from that table, and D and trimming were inferred from the DNA. The sample consists of fewer than 200,000 clones, more than 85% of them appearing once.

This rearrangement joins TRBV6-5 to TRBJ1-1; no definite D call. This clonotype originated in a woman over 75 with COVID-19, enrolled during active disease. The specimen was peripheral blood. The CDR3 here is CASSSPAWAGTEAFF. The CDR3, as DNA: TGTGCCAGCAGCTCACCGGCATGGGCAGGAACTGAAGCTTTCTTT.